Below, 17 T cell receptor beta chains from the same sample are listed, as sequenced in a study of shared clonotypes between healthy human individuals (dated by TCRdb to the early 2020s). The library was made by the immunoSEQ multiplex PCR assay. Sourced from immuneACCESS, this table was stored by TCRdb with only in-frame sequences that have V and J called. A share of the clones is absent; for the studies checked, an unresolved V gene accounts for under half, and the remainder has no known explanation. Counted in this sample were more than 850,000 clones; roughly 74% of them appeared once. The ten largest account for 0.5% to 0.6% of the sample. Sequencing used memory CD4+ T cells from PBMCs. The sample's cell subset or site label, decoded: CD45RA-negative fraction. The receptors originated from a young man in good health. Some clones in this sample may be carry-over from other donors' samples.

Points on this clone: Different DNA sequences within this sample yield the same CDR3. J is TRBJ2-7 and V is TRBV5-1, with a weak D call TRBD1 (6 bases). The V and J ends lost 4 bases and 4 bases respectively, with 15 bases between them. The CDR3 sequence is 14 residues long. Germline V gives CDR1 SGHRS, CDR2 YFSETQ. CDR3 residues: CASSQTGPPYEQYF. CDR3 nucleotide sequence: TGCGCCAGCAGCCAGACAGGTCCGCCTTACGAGCAGTACTTC.

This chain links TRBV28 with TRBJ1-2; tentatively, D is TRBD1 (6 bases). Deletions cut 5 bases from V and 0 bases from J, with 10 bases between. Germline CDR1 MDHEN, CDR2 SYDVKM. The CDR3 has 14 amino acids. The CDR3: CASSLRQANYGYTF. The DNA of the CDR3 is TGTGCCAGCAGTCTCCGACAGGCTAACTATGGCTACACCTTC.

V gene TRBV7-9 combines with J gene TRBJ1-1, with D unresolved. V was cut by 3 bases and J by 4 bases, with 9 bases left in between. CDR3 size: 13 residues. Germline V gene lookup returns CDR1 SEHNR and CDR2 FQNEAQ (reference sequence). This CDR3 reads CASSFLQSTEAFF. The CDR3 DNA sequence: TGTGCCAGCAGCTTCCTCCAATCCACTGAAGCTTTCTTT. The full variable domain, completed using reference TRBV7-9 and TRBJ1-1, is DTGVSQNPRHKITKRGQNVTFRCDPISEHNRLYWYRQTLGQGPEFLTYFQNEAQLEKSRLLSDRFSAERPKGSFSTLEIQRTEQGDSAMYLCASSFLQSTEAFFGQGTRLTVV.

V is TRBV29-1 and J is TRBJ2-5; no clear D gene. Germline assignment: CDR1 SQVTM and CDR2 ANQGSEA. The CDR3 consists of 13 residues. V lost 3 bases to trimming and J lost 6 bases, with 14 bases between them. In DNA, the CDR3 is TGCAGCGTTGATCCCGGGTCTTTAAAGACCCAGTACTTC. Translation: CSVDPGSLKTQYF.

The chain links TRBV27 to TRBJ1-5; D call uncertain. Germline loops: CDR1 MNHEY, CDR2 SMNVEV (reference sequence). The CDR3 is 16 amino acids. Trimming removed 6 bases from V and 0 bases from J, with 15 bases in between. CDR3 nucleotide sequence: TGTGCCAGCAGCCGCAGCAGAGTATATAGCAATCAGCCCCAGCATTTT. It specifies CASSRSRVYSNQPQHF.

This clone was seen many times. DNA of the CDR3: TGTGCCAGCAGCTTAGGTCTTACAGGAGCTGGAAACACCATATATTTT. It specifies CASSLGLTGAGNTIYF. The chain joins TRBV11-2 to TRBJ1-3, with D perhaps TRBD1 (5 bases). Germline loops: CDR1 SGHAT, CDR2 FQNNGV. The CDR3 covers 16 residues. Trimming cost V 1 base and J 2 bases, with 12 bases left between them.

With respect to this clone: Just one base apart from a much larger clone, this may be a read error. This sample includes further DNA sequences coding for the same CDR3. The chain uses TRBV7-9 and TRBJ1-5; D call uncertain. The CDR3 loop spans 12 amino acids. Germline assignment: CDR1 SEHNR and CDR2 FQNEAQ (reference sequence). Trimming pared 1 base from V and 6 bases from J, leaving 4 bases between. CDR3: CASSLVGQPQHF. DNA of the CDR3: TGTGCCAGCAGCTTAGTGGGTCAGCCCCAGCATTTT.

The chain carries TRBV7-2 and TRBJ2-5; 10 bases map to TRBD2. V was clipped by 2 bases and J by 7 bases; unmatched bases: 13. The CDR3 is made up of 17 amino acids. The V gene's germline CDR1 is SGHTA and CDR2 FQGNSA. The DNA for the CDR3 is TGTGCCAGCAGCTTAACTTACGGAGCGGGAGGGCCCGGGACCCAGTACTTC. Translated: CASSLTYGAGGPGTQYF.

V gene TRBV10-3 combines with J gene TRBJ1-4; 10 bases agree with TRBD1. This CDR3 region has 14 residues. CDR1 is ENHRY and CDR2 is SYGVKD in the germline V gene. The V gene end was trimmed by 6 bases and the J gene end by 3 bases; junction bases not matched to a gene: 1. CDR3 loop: CAIRGTGANEKLFF. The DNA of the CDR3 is TGTGCCATCAGGGGGACAGGGGCTAATGAAAAACTGTTTTTT.

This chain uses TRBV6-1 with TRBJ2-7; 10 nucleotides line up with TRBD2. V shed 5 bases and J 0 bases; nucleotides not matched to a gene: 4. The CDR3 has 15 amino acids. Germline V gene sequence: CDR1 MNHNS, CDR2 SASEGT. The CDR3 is CASSSGLASSYEQYF. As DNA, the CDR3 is TGTGCCAGCAGTTCGGGACTAGCGTCCTCCTACGAGCAGTACTTC.

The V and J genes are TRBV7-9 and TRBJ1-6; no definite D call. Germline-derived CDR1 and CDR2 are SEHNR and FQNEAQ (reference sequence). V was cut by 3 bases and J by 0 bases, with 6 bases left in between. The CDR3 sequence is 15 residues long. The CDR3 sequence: CASSLTSSYNSPLHF. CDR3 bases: TGTGCCAGCAGCTTGACGAGCTCCTATAATTCACCCCTCCACTTT.

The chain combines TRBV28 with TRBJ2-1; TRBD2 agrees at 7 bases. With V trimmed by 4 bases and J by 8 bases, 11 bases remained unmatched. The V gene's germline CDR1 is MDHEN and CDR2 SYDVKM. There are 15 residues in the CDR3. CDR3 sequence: CASSSGGSGNDEQFF. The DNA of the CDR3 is TGTGCCAGCAGTTCTGGCGGGAGCGGGAATGATGAGCAGTTCTTC. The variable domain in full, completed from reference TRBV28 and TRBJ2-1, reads DVKVTQSSRYLVKRTGEKVFLECVQDMDHENMFWYRQDPGLGLRLIYFSYDVKMKEKGDIPEGYSVSREKKERFSLILESASTNQTSMYLCASSSGGSGNDEQFFGPGTRLTVL.

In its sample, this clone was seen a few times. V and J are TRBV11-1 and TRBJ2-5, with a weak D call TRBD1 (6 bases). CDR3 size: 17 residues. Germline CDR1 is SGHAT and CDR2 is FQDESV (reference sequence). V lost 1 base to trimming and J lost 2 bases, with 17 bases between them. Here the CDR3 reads CASSLVGTAGVQETQYF. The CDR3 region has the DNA TGTGCCAGCAGCTTAGTCGGTACGGCAGGGGTTCAAGAGACCCAGTACTTC.

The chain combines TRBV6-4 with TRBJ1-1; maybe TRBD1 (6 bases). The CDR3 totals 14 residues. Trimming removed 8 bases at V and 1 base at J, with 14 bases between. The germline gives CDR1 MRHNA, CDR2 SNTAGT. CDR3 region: CASGHREGNTEAFF. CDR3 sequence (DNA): TGTGCCAGCGGGCACAGGGAGGGGAACACTGAAGCTTTCTTT.

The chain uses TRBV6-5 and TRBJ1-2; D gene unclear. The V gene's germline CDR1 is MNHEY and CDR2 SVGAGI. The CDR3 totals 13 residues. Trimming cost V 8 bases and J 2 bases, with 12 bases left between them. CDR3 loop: CASSPWSNYGYTF. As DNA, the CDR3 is TGTGCCAGCTCTCCTTGGTCAAACTATGGCTACACCTTC.

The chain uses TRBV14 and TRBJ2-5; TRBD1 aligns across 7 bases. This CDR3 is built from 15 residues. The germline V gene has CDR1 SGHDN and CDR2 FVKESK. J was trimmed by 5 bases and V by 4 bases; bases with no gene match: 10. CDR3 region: CASSPPRGRGETQYF. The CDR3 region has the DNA TGTGCCAGCAGCCCCCCCCGGGGCAGGGGGGAGACCCAGTACTTC.

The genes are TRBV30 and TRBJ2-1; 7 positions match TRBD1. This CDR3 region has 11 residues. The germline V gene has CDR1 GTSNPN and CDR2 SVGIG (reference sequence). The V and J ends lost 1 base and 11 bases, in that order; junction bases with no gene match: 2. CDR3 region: CAWSAQGQQFF. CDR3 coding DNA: TGTGCCTGGAGTGCACAGGGGCAGCAGTTCTTC.